These T cell receptor beta chains were read from a single sample in a study of a mutant IDH1 vaccine in newly diagnosed glioma. Clones were sequenced by immunoSEQ multiplex PCR, and TCRdb holds only the in-frame ones, with some missing. The sample consists of 85,000 to 100,000 clones, 83% of them appearing once. Sequenced material: PBMCs, taken from a glioma patient treated with radiotherapy, temozolomide or both. These receptors were taken from a woman between 50 and 59 years old with glioma. Both conserved end residues are part of each CDR3. D genes are given only for firm matches. Clone size is not always given. Where it is, it says once, few, many or a class for expanded clones.

>NA|NA|TRBJ2-3|TRBV6-5
TGTGCCAGCAGTTACGTAGAACGCACAGATACGCAGTATTTT
CASSYVERTDTQYF
>NA|NA|TRBJ1-5|TRBV5-1
TGCGCCAGCAGCTCCCTGCCAGGGCAGCCCCAGCATTTT
CASSSLPGQPQHF
>NA|NA|TRBJ2-7|TRBV19
TGTGCCAGTAGTACCTCCTGGGGCGGGACCTACGAGCAGTACTTC
CASSTSWGGTYEQYF
>once|NA|TRBJ2-1|TRBV27
TGTGCCAGCAGTTTATCAGGGGGCTCCTACAATGAGCAGTTCTTC
CASSLSGGSYNEQFF
>NA|NA|TRBJ2-2|TRBV2
TGTGCCAGCAGTGAACTCGGAACCACGAACACCGGGGAGCTGTTTTTT
CASSELGTTNTGELFF
>NA|TRBD2|TRBJ2-3|TRBV2
TGTGCCAGCACCGGGGAACGGGACTACACTAGCACAGATACGCAGTATTTT
CASTGERDYTSTDTQYF
>NA|TRBD1|TRBJ1-2|TRBV9
TGTGCCAGCAGAGCACAGGGGGGGTCTAACTATGGCTACACCTTC
CASRAQGGSNYGYTF
>NA|NA|TRBJ2-7|TRBV5-1
TGCGCCAGCAGCTTCGCGGACGAGCAGTACTTC
CASSFADEQYF
>once|NA|TRBJ1-4|TRBV15
TGTGCCACCACCTCCCGGAGGTCAGAAGGTGAAAAACTGTTTTTT
CATTSRRSEGEKLFF
>NA|TRBD1|TRBJ2-6|TRBV19
TGTGCCAGTACTAAGGGACAGGGAAGCTCTGGGGCCAACGTCCTGACTTTC
CASTKGQGSSGANVLTF
>NA|TRBD2|TRBJ2-7|TRBV9
TGTGCCAGCAGCGCCGGACTAGCGGGGGCCGCCTACGAGCAGTACTTC
CASSAGLAGAAYEQYF
>once|TRBD1|TRBJ2-3|TRBV6-4
TGTGCCAGCAGTGACGGGACAGGGACCACAGATACGCAGTATTTT
CASSDGTGTTDTQYF
>NA|TRBD1|TRBJ1-2|TRBV5-4
TGTGCCAGCAGTTCTCGGACAGGTTTCGGCTACACCTTC
CASSSRTGFGYTF
>NA|TRBD2|TRBJ2-3|TRBV7-2
TGTGCCAGCAGCTTAGGAGAGGCGGGGGGGCAGGATACGCAGTATTTT
CASSLGEAGGQDTQYF
>NA|NA|TRBJ1-3|TRBV27
TGTGCCAGCAGTCGGGGTCTTGGAAACACCATATATTTT
CASSRGLGNTIYF
>NA|TRBD1|TRBJ1-5|TRBV19
TGTGCCAGTAGTGTGGGGACAGGGGATAGCAATCAGCCCCAGCATTTT
CASSVGTGDSNQPQHF
>NA|NA|TRBJ2-3|TRBV7-9
TGTGCCAGCAGCTTAGGGGGCCAGCTGTATCGCACAGATACGCAGTATTTT
CASSLGGQLYRTDTQYF
>NA|NA|TRBJ2-5|TRBV7-2
TGTGCCAGCAGCTTAGGGCAGGGAAGGAAAGAGACCCAGTACTTC
CASSLGQGRKETQYF
>NA|TRBD1|TRBJ2-5|TRBV7-2
TGTGCCAGCAGCTTAGTGGGACAGGGGGCCGTGCGGACCCAGTACTTC
CASSLVGQGAVRTQYF
>NA|NA|TRBJ1-1|TRBV27
TGTGCCAGCAGTGCCCTCGAGATGAACACTGAAGCTTTCTTT
CASSALEMNTEAFF
>NA|NA|TRBJ2-7|TRBV2
TGTGCCAGCAGTGAAAGCTTGTTCGGGCAAAACGAGCAGTACTTC
CASSESLFGQNEQYF
>NA|NA|TRBJ1-2|TRBV30
TGTGCCTGGAGTGTAAGCGGTGGCTACACCTTC
CAWSVSGGYTF
>NA|TRBD2|TRBJ2-3|TRBV5-1
TGCGCCAGCGGGGTTCGTGGACTAGGACAAGATACGCAGTATTTT
CASGVRGLGQDTQYF
>NA|TRBD1|TRBJ2-5|TRBV6-5
TGTGCCAGCAGCCCGGGACAGGGGTCAGAGACCCAGTACTTC
CASSPGQGSETQYF
>NA|TRBD1|TRBJ2-3|TRBV14
TGTGCCAGCAGCCAAGATGGGTTCGGACAGGGGAGGGATACGCAGTATTTT
CASSQDGFGQGRDTQYF
>once|NA|TRBJ2-1|TRBV28
TGTGCCAGCAGTCCAGGACTGGAGCAGTTCTTC
CASSPGLEQFF
>NA|NA|TRBJ2-1|TRBV7-2
TGTGCCAGCAGCTTACTGTGGAATGAGCAGTTCTTC
CASSLLWNEQFF
>NA|NA|TRBJ1-1|TRBV4-1
TGCGCCAGCAGCCAAGATTGGGCGGGGAACACTGAAGCTTTCTTT
CASSQDWAGNTEAFF